The present T cell receptor beta chain was sequenced within a study of T cell responses to AZD1222 COVID-19 vaccine. Study at large: Pooled in the analysis were second doses at about 4 or about 12 weeks. Study results and caveats: Unmutated regions of variants are reportedly targeted by nearly half of spike-specific TCRs. Spike-specific TCR breadth and depth both grew after two AZD1222 doses.

Concerning this clone: Its antigen is as yet unknown.

The ends were cut back, 8 bases at V and 2 bases at J, with 13 bases in the middle. CDR1 WNHNN and CDR2 SYGVQD come from the germline V gene (reference sequence). The CDR3 extends over 13 amino acids. TCRdb's table, derived via immunoSEQ multiplex PCR, lists solely in-frame clones and lacks some. The table shows tens of thousands of clones, with about nine tenths occurring only once. This receptor was identified in an adult in good health. The specimen comprised peripheral blood, sampled on day 0 of AZD1222 vaccination. This chain links TRBV10-1 with TRBJ2-7; D not resolved. CDR3: CASPEGPTYEQYF. CDR3 nucleotides: TGCGCCAGCCCGGAAGGGCCTACCTACGAGCAGTACTTC.